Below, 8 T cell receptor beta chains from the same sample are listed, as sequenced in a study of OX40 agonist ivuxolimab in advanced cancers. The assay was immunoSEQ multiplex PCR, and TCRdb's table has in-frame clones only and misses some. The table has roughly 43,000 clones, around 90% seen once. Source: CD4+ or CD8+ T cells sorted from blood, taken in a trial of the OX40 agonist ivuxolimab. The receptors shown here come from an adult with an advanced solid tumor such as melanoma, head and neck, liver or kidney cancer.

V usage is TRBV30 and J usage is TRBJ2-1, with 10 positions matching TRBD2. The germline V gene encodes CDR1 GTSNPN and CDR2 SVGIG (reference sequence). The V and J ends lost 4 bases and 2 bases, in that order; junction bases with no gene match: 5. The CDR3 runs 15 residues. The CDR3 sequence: CAWTRAGGPYNEQFF. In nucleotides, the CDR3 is TGTGCCTGGACCCGAGCGGGAGGGCCCTACAATGAGCAGTTCTTC.

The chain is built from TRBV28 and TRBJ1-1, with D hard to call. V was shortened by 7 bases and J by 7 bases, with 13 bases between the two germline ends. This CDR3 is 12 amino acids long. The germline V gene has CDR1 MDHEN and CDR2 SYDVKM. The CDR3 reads CASIVPGVEAFF. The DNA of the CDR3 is TGTGCCAGCATCGTTCCAGGAGTTGAAGCTTTCTTT.

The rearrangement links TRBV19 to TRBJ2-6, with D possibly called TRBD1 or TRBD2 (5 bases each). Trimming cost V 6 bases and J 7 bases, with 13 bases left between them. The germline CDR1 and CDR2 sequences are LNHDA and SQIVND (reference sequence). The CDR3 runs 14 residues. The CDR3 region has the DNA TGTGCCAGTAGGGGGGTCGTCGGCGCCAACGTCCTGACTTTC. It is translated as CASRGVVGANVLTF.

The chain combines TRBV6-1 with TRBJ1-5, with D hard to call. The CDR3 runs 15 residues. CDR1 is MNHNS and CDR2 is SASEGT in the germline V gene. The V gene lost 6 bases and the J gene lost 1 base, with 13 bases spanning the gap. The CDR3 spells CASSRSGISNQPQHF. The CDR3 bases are TGTGCCAGCAGCCGATCGGGGATAAGCAATCAGCCCCAGCATTTT.

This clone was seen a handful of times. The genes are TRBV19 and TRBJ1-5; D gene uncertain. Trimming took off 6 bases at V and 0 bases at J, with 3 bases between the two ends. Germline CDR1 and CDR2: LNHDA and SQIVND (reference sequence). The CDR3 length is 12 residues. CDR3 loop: CASSASNQPQHF. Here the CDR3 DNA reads TGTGCCAGTAGCGCTAGCAATCAGCCCCAGCATTTT.

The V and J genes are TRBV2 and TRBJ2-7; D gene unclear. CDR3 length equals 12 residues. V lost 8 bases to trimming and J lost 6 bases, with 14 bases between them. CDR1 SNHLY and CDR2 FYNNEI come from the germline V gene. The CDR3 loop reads CASSQQSLEQYF. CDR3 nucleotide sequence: TGTGCCAGCTCACAGCAATCACTCGAGCAGTACTTC.

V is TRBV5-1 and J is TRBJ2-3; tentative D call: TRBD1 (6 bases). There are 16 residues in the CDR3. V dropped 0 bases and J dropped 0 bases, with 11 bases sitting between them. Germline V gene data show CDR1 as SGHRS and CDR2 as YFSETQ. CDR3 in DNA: TGCGCCAGCAGCTTGGCCAGGGGACCTAGCACAGATACGCAGTATTTT. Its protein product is CASSLARGPSTDTQYF.

CDR3 sequence (DNA): TGTGCCAGCAATCTAGCGGGATCAGATACGCAGTATTTT. It translates to CASNLAGSDTQYF. The V gene is TRBV9, the J gene TRBJ2-3; TRBD2 agrees at 9 bases. Germline CDR1 reads SGDLS; CDR2 reads YYNGEE. The length of the CDR3 is 13 residues. The V gene end was trimmed by 6 bases and the J gene end by 4 bases; junction bases not matched to a gene: 3. The full variable domain, with the rest looked up from reference TRBV9 and TRBJ2-3, is DSGVTQTPKHLITATGQRVTLRCSPRSGDLSVYWYQQSLDQGLQFLIQYYNGEERAKGNILERFSAQQFPDLHSELNLSSLELGDSALYFCASNLAGSDTQYFGPGTRLTVL.